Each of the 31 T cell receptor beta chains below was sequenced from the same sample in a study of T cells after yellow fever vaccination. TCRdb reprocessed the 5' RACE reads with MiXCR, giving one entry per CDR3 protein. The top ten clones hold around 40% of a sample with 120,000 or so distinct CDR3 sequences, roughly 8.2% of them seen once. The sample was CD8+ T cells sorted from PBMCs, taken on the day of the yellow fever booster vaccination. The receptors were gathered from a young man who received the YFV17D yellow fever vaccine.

The CDR3 loop is CASSPGTPNTEAFF. In nucleotides, the CDR3 is TGTGCCAGCAGTCCTGGGACGCCTAACACTGAAGCTTTCTTT. The chain links TRBV6-5 to TRBJ1-1; D possibly corresponds to TRBD1 (5 bases). Looked up from germline, CDR1 is MNHEY and CDR2 is SVGAGI. Deletions cut 5 bases from V and 2 bases from J, with 12 bases between. The CDR3 sequence is 14 residues long.

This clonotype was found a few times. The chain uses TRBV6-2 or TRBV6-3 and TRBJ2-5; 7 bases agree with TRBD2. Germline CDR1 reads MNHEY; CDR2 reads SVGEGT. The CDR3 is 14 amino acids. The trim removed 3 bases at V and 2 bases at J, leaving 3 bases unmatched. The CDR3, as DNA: TGTGCCAGCAGTTATCCGGGGGGACAAGAGACCCAGTACTTC. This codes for CASSYPGGQETQYF.

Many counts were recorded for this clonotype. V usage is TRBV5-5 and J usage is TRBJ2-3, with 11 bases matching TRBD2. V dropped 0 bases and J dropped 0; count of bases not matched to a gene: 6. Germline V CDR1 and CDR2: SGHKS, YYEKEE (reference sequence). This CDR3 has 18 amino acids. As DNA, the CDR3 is TGTGCCAGCAGCTTGGCCCCGGGACTAGCGGAGAGCACAGATACGCAGTATTTT. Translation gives CASSLAPGLAESTDTQYF.

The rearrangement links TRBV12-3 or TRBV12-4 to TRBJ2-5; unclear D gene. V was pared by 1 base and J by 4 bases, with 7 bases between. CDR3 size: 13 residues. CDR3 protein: CASSLGNRETQYF. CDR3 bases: TGTGCCAGCAGTTTAGGAAACAGAGAGACCCAGTACTTC.

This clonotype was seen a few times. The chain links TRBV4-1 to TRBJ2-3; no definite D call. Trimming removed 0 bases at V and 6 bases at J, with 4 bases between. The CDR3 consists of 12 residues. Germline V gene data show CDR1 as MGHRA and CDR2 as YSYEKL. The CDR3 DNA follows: TGCGCCAGCAGCCAAGACGGTGATACGCAGTATTTT. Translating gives CASSQDGDTQYF.

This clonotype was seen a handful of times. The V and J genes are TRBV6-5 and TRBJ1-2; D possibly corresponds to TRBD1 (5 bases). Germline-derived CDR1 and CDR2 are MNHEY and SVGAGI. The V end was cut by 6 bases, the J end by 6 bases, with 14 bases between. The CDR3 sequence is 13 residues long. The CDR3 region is CASRNRARDGYTF. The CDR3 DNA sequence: TGTGCCAGCAGGAACCGGGCCAGGGATGGCTACACCTTC.

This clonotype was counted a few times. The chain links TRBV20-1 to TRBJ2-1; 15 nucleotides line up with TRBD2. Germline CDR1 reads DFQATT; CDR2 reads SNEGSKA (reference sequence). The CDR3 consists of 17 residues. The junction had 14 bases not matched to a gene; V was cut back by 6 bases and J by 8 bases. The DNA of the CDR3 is TGCAGTGCCCCCGGGACTAGCGGGGGGAGGGGGAGGGATGAGCAGTTCTTC. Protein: CSAPGTSGGRGRDEQFF.

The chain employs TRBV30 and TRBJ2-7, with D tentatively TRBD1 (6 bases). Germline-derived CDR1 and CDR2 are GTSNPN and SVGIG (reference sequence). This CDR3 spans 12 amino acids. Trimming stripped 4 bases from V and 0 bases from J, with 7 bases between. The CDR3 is CAWMDSSYEQYF. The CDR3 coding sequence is TGTGCCTGGATGGACAGCTCCTACGAGCAGTACTTC.

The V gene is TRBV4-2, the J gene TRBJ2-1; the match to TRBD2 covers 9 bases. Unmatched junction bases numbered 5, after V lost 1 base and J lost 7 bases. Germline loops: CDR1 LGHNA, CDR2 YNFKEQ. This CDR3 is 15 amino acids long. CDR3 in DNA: TGTGCCAGCAGCCAAGGCGGGGGGGCCGTAAATGAGCAGTTCTTC. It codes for CASSQGGGAVNEQFF.

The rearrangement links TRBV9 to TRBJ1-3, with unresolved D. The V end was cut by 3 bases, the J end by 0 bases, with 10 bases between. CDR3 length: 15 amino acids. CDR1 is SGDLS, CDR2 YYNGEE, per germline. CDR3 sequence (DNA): TGTGCCAGCAGCGATCGGACGGACTCTGGAAACACCATATATTTT. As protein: CASSDRTDSGNTIYF.

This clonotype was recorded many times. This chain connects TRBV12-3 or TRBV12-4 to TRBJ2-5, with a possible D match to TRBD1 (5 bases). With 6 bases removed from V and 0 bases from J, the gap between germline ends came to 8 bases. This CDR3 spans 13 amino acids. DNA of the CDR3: TGTGCCAGCAGCCCCAGGGACCAAGAGACCCAGTACTTC. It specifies CASSPRDQETQYF.

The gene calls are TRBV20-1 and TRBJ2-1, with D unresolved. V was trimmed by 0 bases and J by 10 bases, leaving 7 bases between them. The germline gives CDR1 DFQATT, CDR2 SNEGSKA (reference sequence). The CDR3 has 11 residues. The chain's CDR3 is CSAREGREQFF. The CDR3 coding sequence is TGCAGTGCTAGAGAGGGTCGAGAGCAGTTCTTC.

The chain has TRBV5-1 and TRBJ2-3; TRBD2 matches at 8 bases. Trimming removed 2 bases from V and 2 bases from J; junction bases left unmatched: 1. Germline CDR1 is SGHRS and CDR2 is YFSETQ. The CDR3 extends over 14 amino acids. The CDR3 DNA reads TGCGCCAGCAGCTTTAGCGGGGACACAGATACGCAGTATTTT. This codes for CASSFSGDTDTQYF.

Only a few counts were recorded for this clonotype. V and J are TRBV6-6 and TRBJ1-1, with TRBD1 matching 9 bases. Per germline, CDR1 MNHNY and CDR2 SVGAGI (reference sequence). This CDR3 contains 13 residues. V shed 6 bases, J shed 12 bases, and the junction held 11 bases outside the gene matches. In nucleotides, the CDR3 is TGTGCCAGCAGGGAACAGGGGGCGGCTCTGACTTTCTTT. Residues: CASREQGAALTFF.

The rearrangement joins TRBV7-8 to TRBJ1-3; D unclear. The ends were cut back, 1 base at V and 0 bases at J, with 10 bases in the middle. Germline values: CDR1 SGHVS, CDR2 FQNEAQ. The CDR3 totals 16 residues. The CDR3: CASSLEIGDSGNTIYF. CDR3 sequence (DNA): TGTGCCAGCAGCTTAGAGATCGGAGACTCTGGAAACACCATATATTTT.

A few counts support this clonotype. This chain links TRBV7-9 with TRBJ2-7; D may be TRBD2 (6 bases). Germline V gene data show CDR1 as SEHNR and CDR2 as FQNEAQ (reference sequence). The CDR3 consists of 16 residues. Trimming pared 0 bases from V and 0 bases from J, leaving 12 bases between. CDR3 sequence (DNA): TGTGCCAGCAGCTTAGCGAAGATCGGGAGCTCCTACGAGCAGTACTTC. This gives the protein CASSLAKIGSSYEQYF. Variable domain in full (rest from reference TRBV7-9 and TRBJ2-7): DTGVSQNPRHKITKRGQNVTFRCDPISEHNRLYWYRQTLGQGPEFLTYFQNEAQLEKSRLLSDRFSAERPKGSFSTLEIQRTEQGDSAMYLCASSLAKIGSSYEQYFGPGTRLTVT.

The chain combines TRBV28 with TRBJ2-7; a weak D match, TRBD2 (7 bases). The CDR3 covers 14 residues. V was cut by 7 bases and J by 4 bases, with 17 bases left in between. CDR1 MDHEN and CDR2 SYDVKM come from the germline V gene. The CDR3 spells CASTMGGTPYEQYV. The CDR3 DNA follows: TGTGCCAGCACGATGGGAGGGACACCTTACGAGCAGTACGTC.

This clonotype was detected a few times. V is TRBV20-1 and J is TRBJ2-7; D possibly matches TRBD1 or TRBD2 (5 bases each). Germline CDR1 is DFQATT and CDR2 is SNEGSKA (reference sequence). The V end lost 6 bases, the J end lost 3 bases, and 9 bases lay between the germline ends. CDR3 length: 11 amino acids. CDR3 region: CSAPGGYEQYF. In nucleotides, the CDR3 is TGCAGTGCCCCTGGGGGCTACGAGCAGTACTTC.

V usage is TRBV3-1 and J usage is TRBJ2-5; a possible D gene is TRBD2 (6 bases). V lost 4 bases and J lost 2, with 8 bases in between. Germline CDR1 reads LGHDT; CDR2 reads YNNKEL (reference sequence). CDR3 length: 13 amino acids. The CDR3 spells CASSRDFQETQYF. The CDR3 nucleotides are TGTGCCAGCAGCCGGGACTTTCAAGAGACCCAGTACTTC.

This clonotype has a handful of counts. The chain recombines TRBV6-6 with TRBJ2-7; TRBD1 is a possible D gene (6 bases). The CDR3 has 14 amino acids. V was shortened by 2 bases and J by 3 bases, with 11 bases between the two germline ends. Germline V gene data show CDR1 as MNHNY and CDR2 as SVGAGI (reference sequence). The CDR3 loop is CASSYGTSFYEQYF. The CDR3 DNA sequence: TGTGCCAGCAGTTACGGGACATCGTTCTACGAGCAGTACTTC.

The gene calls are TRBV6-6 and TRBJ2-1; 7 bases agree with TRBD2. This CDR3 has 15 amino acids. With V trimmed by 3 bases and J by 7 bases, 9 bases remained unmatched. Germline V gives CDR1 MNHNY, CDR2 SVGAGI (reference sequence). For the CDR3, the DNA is TGTGCCAGCAGTTATCGTATTGGGGGGGAAAATGAGCAGTTCTTC. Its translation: CASSYRIGGENEQFF.

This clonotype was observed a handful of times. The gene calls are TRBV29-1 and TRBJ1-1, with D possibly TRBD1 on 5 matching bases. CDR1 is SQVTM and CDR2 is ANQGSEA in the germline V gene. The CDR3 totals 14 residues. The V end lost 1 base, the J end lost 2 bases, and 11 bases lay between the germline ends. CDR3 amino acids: CSVEVGTRNTEAFF. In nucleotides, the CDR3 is TGCAGCGTTGAAGTTGGGACGAGAAACACTGAAGCTTTCTTT.

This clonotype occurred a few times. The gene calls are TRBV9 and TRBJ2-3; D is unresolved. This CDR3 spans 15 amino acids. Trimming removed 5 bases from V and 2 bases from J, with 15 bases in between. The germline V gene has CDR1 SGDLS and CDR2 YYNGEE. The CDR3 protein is CASRKGFVSTDTQYF. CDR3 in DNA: TGTGCCAGCAGGAAGGGTTTTGTGTCCACAGATACGCAGTATTTT.

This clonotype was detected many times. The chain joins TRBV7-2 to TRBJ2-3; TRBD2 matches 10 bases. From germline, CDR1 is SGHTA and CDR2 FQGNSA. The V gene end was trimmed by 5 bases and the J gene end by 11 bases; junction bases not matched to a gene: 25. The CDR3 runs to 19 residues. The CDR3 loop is CASSATSLTLAGAPKGQYF. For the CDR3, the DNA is TGTGCCAGCAGCGCCACCTCCTTAACGCTAGCGGGGGCCCCTAAGGGGCAGTATTTT.

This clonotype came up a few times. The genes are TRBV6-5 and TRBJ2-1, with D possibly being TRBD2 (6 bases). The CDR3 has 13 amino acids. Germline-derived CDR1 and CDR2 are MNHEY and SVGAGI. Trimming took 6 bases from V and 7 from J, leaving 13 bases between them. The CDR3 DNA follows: TGTGCCAGCAGCCCGTTCGGGGGTAATGAGCAGTTCTTC. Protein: CASSPFGGNEQFF.

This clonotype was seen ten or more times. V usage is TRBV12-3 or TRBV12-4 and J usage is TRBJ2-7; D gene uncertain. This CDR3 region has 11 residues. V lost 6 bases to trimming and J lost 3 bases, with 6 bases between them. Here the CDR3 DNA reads TGTGCCAGCAGCAACGGCTACGAGCAGTACTTC. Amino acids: CASSNGYEQYF.

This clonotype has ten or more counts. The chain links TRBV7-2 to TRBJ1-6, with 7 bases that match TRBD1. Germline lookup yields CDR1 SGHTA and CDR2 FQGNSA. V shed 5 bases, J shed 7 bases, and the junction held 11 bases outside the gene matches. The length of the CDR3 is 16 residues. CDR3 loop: CASSIRTGRLNSPLHF. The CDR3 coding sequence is TGTGCCAGCAGCATCCGGACAGGCAGGCTCAATTCACCCCTCCACTTT.

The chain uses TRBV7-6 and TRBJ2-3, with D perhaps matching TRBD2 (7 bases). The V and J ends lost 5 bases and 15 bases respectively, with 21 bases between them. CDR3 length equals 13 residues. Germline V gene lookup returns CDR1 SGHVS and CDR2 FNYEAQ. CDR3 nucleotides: TGTGCCAGCAGCCCGACGGCCGGGGGGCCCTCCTATTTT. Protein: CASSPTAGGPSYF.

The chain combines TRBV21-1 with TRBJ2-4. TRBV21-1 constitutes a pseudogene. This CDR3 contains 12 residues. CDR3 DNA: TGTGCCAGCAGGGTCCACCAGGACATTCAGTACTTC. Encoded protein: CASRVHQDIQYF.

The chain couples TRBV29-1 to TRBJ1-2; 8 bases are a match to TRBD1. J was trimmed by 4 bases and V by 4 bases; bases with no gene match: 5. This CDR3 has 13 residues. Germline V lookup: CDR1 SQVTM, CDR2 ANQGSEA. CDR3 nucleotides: TGCAGCGTTGTTAGACAGGGGAGCTATGGCTACACCTTC. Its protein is CSVVRQGSYGYTF.

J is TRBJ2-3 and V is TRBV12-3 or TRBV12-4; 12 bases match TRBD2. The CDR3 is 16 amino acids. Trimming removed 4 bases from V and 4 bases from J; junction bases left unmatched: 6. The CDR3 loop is CASSSLAGGQSDTQYF. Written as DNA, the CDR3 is TGTGCCAGCAGTTCCCTAGCGGGGGGGCAGTCAGATACGCAGTATTTT.